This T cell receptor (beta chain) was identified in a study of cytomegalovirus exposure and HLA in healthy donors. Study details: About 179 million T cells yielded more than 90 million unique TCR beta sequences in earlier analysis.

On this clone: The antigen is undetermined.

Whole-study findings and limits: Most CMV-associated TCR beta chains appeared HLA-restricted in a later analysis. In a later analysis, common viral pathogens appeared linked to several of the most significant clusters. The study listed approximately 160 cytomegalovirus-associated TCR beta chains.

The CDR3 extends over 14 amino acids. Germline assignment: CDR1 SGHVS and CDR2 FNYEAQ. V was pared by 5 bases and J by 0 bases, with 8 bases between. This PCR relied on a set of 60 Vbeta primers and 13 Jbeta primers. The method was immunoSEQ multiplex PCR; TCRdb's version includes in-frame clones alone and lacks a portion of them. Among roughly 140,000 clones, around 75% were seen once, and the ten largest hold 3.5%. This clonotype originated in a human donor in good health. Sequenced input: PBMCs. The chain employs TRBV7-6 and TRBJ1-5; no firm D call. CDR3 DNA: TGTGCCAGCAGCCTTGGGCCTAGCAATCAGCCCCAGCATTTT. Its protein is CASSLGPSNQPQHF.